These T cell receptor beta chains were read from a single sample in a study of blood T cell repertoires in COVID-19. Generated by immunoSEQ multiplex PCR, the TCRdb table keeps only in-frame clones and is missing some. Here the sample spans approximately 250,000 clones, 84% being singletons. The sequenced sample consisted of peripheral blood. Receptors were obtained from a human donor in a cohort sampled during active COVID-19. Both conserved end residues are part of each CDR3. Fields, in order: D gene, V gene, clone size, J gene, CDR3 protein, CDR3 DNA. A D gene is named only where the DNA matches it firmly. Clone size is stated in some rows and not others, as once, few, many or a class when expanded.

D gene: TRBD1
V gene: TRBV12-3/TRBV12-4
clone size: -
J gene: TRBJ1-6
CDR3 protein: CASSGQGYSPLHF
CDR3 DNA: TGTGCCAGCAGCGGACAGGGGTATTCACCCCTCCACTTT

D gene: TRBD1
V gene: TRBV7-9
clone size: -
J gene: TRBJ1-6
CDR3 protein: CASSSRQGKGLYNSPLHF
CDR3 DNA: TGTGCCAGCAGCTCTCGACAGGGTAAGGGGCTTTATAATTCACCCCTCCACTTT

D gene: -
V gene: TRBV7-2
clone size: -
J gene: TRBJ2-1
CDR3 protein: CASSLRSGGSSHNEQFF
CDR3 DNA: TGTGCCAGCAGCTTAAGGAGTGGAGGGAGCTCCCACAATGAGCAGTTCTTC

D gene: -
V gene: TRBV7-9
clone size: few
J gene: TRBJ1-1
CDR3 protein: CASRGGGPTEAFF
CDR3 DNA: TGTGCCAGCAGAGGAGGAGGGCCCACTGAAGCTTTCTTT

D gene: TRBD1
V gene: TRBV4-3
clone size: -
J gene: TRBJ1-2
CDR3 protein: CASSQETFEGAGDGYTF
CDR3 DNA: TGCGCCAGCAGCCAAGAGACCTTCGAGGGGGCGGGCGATGGCTACACCTTC

D gene: -
V gene: TRBV6-1
clone size: -
J gene: TRBJ1-5
CDR3 protein: CASSEAKQVSNQPQHF
CDR3 DNA: TGTGCCAGCAGTGAAGCGAAACAGGTTAGCAATCAGCCCCAGCATTTT

D gene: TRBD1
V gene: TRBV18
clone size: -
J gene: TRBJ1-2
CDR3 protein: CASSPVPLTGVNYYGYTF
CDR3 DNA: TGTGCCAGCTCACCAGTCCCCCTAACAGGGGTGAACTACTATGGCTACACCTTC

D gene: -
V gene: TRBV7-9
clone size: once
J gene: TRBJ2-3
CDR3 protein: CASSLISLGDTQYF
CDR3 DNA: TGTGCCAGCAGCTTAATTTCACTAGGAGATACGCAGTATTTT

D gene: -
V gene: TRBV18
clone size: -
J gene: TRBJ1-4
CDR3 protein: CASSPVGGTNEKLFF
CDR3 DNA: TGTGCCAGCTCACCAGTCGGCGGTACTAATGAAAAACTGTTTTTT

D gene: -
V gene: TRBV5-4
clone size: once
J gene: TRBJ2-6
CDR3 protein: CASSFGGGGRSGANVLTF
CDR3 DNA: TGTGCCAGCAGCTTCGGGGGCGGGGGCCGATCTGGGGCCAACGTCCTGACTTTC

D gene: -
V gene: TRBV27
clone size: -
J gene: TRBJ1-5
CDR3 protein: CASSWRQGMTQHF
CDR3 DNA: TGTGCCAGCAGTTGGCGTCAGGGGATGACCCAGCATTTT

D gene: TRBD2
V gene: TRBV7-2
clone size: -
J gene: TRBJ2-3
CDR3 protein: CASSRRTSGTSTDTQYF
CDR3 DNA: TGTGCCAGCAGCCGGCGGACTAGCGGGACTAGCACAGATACGCAGTATTTT

D gene: TRBD1
V gene: TRBV6-5
clone size: -
J gene: TRBJ2-2
CDR3 protein: CASSHRGRTGELFF
CDR3 DNA: TGTGCCAGCAGTCACAGGGGGCGCACCGGGGAGCTGTTTTTT

D gene: TRBD2
V gene: TRBV5-6
clone size: -
J gene: TRBJ2-2
CDR3 protein: CASSSRLAGGARELFF
CDR3 DNA: TGTGCCAGCAGCTCTCGACTAGCGGGGGGTGCCCGGGAGCTGTTTTTT

D gene: TRBD1
V gene: TRBV29-1
clone size: few
J gene: TRBJ2-7
CDR3 protein: CSVEGGGRGLSEQYF
CDR3 DNA: TGCAGCGTTGAAGGAGGGGGCAGGGGGCTCTCCGAGCAGTACTTC

D gene: -
V gene: TRBV21-1
clone size: -
J gene: TRBJ2-2
CDR3 protein: CASSSKGGVWTGELFF
CDR3 DNA: TGTGCCAGCAGCTCCAAGGGAGGTGTTTGGACCGGGGAGCTGTTTTTT

D gene: -
V gene: TRBV28
clone size: -
J gene: TRBJ1-6
CDR3 protein: CASSPSGSYNSPLHF
CDR3 DNA: TGTGCCAGCAGTCCCAGTGGCTCCTATAATTCACCCCTCCACTTT

D gene: -
V gene: TRBV28
clone size: -
J gene: TRBJ1-1
CDR3 protein: CASSFEGSKTEAFF
CDR3 DNA: TGTGCCAGCAGTTTTGAGGGTTCGAAAACTGAAGCTTTCTTT

D gene: -
V gene: TRBV18
clone size: -
J gene: TRBJ2-1
CDR3 protein: CASSPGGTDYNEQFF
CDR3 DNA: TGTGCCAGCTCACCGGGCGGGACAGACTACAATGAGCAGTTCTTC

D gene: TRBD1
V gene: TRBV11-3
clone size: -
J gene: TRBJ2-5
CDR3 protein: CASSLGQGGTQETQYF
CDR3 DNA: TGTGCCAGCAGCTTAGGACAGGGGGGAACCCAAGAGACCCAGTACTTC